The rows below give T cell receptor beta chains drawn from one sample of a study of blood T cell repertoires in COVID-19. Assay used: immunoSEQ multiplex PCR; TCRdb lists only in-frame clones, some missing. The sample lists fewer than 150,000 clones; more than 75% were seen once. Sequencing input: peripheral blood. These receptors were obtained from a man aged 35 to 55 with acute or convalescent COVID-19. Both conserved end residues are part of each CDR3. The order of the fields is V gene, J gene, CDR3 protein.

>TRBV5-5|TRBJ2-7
CASSLLMAGKSEQYF
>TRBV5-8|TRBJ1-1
CASSFPGGRDTEAFF
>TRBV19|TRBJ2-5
CASSSPQIGRGAYQETQYF
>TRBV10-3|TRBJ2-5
CAIRDRGNQETQYF
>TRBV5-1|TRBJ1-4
CASSFQGTTNEKLFF
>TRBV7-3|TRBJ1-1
CASSLTGADTEAFF
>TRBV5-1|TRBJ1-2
CASSLEFGQRGYTF
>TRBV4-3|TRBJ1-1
CASSQVGGTEAFF
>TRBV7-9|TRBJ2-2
CASSPQGQDTGELFF
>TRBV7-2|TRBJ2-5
CASSVTSGGAGETQYF
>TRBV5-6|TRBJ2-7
CASSPLGTSGGPSYEQYF
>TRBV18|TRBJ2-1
CASLTGLGFFNEQFF
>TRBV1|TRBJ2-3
CTSSQMGTSGCTDTQYF
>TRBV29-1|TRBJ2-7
CSVVGQGKPEQYF
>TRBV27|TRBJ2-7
CASSFTPEPGKGYEQYF
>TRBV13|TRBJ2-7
CASSRGTSGGYEQYF
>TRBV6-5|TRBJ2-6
CASSYSQGAGANVLTF
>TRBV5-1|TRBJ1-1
CASSSRTGNEAFF
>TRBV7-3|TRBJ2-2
CASSSTGPGELFF
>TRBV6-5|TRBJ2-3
CASRKPEGLTDTQYF
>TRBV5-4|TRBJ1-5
CASSFGVAGDQPQHF
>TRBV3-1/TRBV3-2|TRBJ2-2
CASSQNPTGNTGELFF
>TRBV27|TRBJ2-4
CASSSQVAKNIQYF
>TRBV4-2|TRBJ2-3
CASSQDRLAADTQYF
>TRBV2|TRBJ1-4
CASRSAGADEKLFF
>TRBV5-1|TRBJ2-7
CASSPGQGSYEQYF
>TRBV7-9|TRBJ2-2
CASSLGDRASRTGELFF
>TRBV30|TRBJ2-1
CARDRGSYNEQFF
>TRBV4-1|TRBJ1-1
CASSQESSSEAFF
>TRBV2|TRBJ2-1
CASSAQGYNEQFF
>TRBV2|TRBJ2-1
CASKISGGASDEQFF
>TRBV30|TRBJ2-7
CAWSVGGTAYEQYF
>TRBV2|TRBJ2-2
CASRLRTGDTGELFF
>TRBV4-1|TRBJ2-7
CASSQDPGQVYEQYF
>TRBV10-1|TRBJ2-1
CASSEGQGVNLGNEQFF
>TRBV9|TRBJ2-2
CASSVVPVTGELFF
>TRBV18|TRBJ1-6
CASSQGHMSSYNSPLHF
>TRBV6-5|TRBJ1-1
CASSWTGGTEAFF
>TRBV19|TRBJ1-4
CASSGQGIRETNEKLFF
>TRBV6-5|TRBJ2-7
CATRDRGTTYEQYF
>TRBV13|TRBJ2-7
CASNRRGARYEQYF
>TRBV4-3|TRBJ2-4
CASSQDTWRTAKNIQYF
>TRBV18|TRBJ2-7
CASSGGLSYEQYF
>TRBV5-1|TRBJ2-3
CASSSGLAGGITDTQYF
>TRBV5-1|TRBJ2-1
CASSLDLGGYNEQFF
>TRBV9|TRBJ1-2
CASSDRDGVVGYTF
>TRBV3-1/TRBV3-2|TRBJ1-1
CASSRGGGETEAFF
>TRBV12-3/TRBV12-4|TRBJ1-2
CASSQGSGYGYTF
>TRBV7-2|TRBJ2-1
CASSGGRAYNEQFF
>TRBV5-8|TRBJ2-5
CASSRITGTGGVEFFGTQYF
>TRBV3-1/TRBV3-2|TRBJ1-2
CASSQAPYCGYTF
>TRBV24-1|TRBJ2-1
CATSSLAGGNEQFF
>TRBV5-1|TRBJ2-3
CASRDYRGGDTQYF
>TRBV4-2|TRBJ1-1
CASSPTAGVNTEAFF